Described below is a single TCR beta chain sequence and its context. Its antigen is not identified. This entry belongs to a study of cytomegalovirus exposure and HLA in healthy donors. Study findings and constraints: Upon later analysis, TCR association rates were observed to vary by HLA locus, being highest for DRB1 and lowest for HLA-C.

CDR3 length equals 14 residues. V lost 4 bases to trimming and J lost 6 bases; unmatched junction nucleotides: 7. The germline CDR1 and CDR2 sequences are MNHEY and SMNVEV (reference sequence). The PCR contained 60 Vbeta and 13 Jbeta primers. The method was immunoSEQ multiplex PCR; TCRdb's version includes in-frame clones alone and lacks a portion of them. There are over 150,000 clones in the sample; about 75% occur only once, and approximately 1.3% lies in the top ten. Sequencing input: PBMCs. The TCR comes from a man aged 18-30 years in good health and CMV-seronegative. The chain employs TRBV27 and TRBJ2-7; TRBD2 agrees at 9 bases. In DNA, the CDR3 is TGTGCCAGCAGTTCTCCGGGACTAGCATCCGAGCAGTACTTC. This translates into CASSSPGLASEQYF.